The 17 T cell receptor beta chains below all came from one sample that was sequenced in a study of response to subunit inactivated influenza vaccine. MiXCR, run by TCRdb on the RT-PCR reads, gives a single entry per CDR3 protein. The sample yields over 450,000 distinct CDR3 sequences, approximately 13% seen once. The specimen was PBMCs from blood, collected roughly 46 days after vaccination. The source is a man in his fifties who received an inactivated influenza vaccine.

This clonotype was detected only a few times. The chain's CDR3 is CASSQDSLRGSRRETQYF. The CDR3, as DNA: TGTGCCAGCAGCCAAGATTCCCTCCGGGGTAGCCGGAGAGAGACCCAGTACTTC. The gene calls are TRBV4-2 and TRBJ2-5; D possibly corresponds to TRBD2 (5 bases). Germline loops: CDR1 LGHNA, CDR2 YNFKEQ. With 0 bases removed from V and 4 bases from J, the gap between germline ends came to 21 bases. This CDR3 comprises 18 residues.

Ten or more counts support this clonotype. This chain links TRBV4-1 with TRBJ1-6; 8 nucleotides match TRBD1. Germline trimming cut 2 bases from V and 7 bases from J; bases unmatched to any gene: 4. Per the germline V gene, CDR1 is MGHRA and CDR2 is YSYEKL. CDR3 length equals 15 residues. CDR3 amino acids: CASSQPDRENSPLHF. DNA for the CDR3: TGCGCCAGCAGCCAACCGGACAGGGAGAATTCACCCCTCCACTTT.

This clonotype has only a few counts. The chain recombines TRBV6-1 with TRBJ2-1; D might be TRBD1 (6 bases). Trimming cost V 5 bases and J 4 bases, with 18 bases left between them. In germline, CDR1 is MNHNS, CDR2 SASEGT. The CDR3 spans 16 residues. The CDR3: CASSKIGQYSYNEQFF. CDR3 sequence (DNA): TGTGCCAGCAGTAAAATCGGACAGTATTCGTACAATGAGCAGTTCTTC.

The chain employs TRBV20-1 and TRBJ2-3; D ambiguous. Germline V CDR1 and CDR2: DFQATT, SNEGSKA (reference sequence). V was trimmed by 1 base and J by 2 bases, leaving 10 bases between them. The CDR3 extends over 14 amino acids. CDR3 amino acids: CSARGMEHTDTQYF. Here the CDR3 DNA reads TGCAGTGCTAGAGGAATGGAACACACAGATACGCAGTATTTT.

The chain links TRBV5-5 to TRBJ2-2; 10 bases align to TRBD2. The CDR3 extends over 17 amino acids. From germline, CDR1 is SGHKS and CDR2 YYEKEE (reference sequence). Losses at the gene ends were 0 bases for V and 3 bases for J; bases not matched to a gene: 5. CDR3 nucleotides: TGTGCCAGCAGCTTGGCCCTTAGCGGGGGGTACACCGGGGAGCTGTTTTTT. Amino acid sequence: CASSLALSGGYTGELFF.

This clonotype was seen repeatedly, ten times or more. The rearrangement uses TRBV24-1 and TRBJ2-3; 8 bases fit TRBD1. Germline lookup yields CDR1 KGHDR and CDR2 SFDVKD. The V gene end was trimmed by 3 bases and the J gene end by 4 bases; junction bases not matched to a gene: 8. The CDR3 sequence is 16 residues long. The CDR3 region is CATSDTRTGSADTQYF. CDR3 DNA: TGTGCCACCAGTGATACCAGGACAGGGTCGGCAGATACGCAGTATTTT.

J is TRBJ1-6 and V is TRBV12-3 or TRBV12-4, with no clear D. The CDR3 is 14 residues long. Trimming pared 3 bases from V and 6 bases from J, leaving 9 bases between. This CDR3 is CASSFQVINSPLHF. CDR3 bases: TGTGCCAGCAGTTTTCAGGTGATTAATTCACCCCTCCACTTT.

This clonotype was detected only a few times. The V and J genes are TRBV24-1 and TRBJ2-2; TRBD1 matches at 8 bases. CDR3 length: 17 residues. CDR1 KGHDR and CDR2 SFDVKD come from the germline V gene. J was trimmed by 4 bases and V by 3 bases; bases with no gene match: 9. The CDR3, as DNA: TGTGCCACCAGTGATATCGACAGGGGTTTAGGCACCGGGGAGCTGTTTTTT. This translates into CATSDIDRGLGTGELFF.

This clonotype was recorded a few times. The chain uses TRBV12-3 or TRBV12-4 and TRBJ1-2, with a weak D call TRBD1 (6 bases). This CDR3 has 17 amino acids. V lost 5 bases to trimming and J lost 5 bases, with 24 bases between them. The CDR3 DNA is TGTGCCAGCAGTCCCAGGATACAGGGTGGGACTTATTATGGCTACACCTTC. This translates into CASSPRIQGGTYYGYTF.

The genes are TRBV4-1 and TRBJ1-1; TRBD1 matches at 11 bases. V gave up 4 bases and J gave up 1 base; unmatched junction bases: 2. The CDR3 is 15 amino acids. Germline loops: CDR1 MGHRA, CDR2 YSYEKL. This CDR3 reads CASSPDRGQNTEAFF. The CDR3 DNA reads TGCGCCAGCAGCCCGGACAGGGGGCAGAACACTGAAGCTTTCTTT.

This clonotype was seen a few times. The chain carries TRBV5-5 and TRBJ1-4; D not certain. V lost 4 bases to trimming and J lost 7 bases, with 17 bases between them. The CDR3 runs 15 residues. Germline V gene data show CDR1 as SGHKS and CDR2 as YYEKEE (reference sequence). CDR3 sequence reads: CASSARPPSGEKLFF. The CDR3 DNA reads as TGTGCCAGCAGCGCTCGTCCCCCATCAGGTGAAAAACTGTTTTTT.

The V and J genes are TRBV6-2 or TRBV6-3 and TRBJ2-7; 9 nucleotides align to TRBD1. The CDR3 spans 15 residues. V dropped 4 bases and J dropped 8; count of bases not matched to a gene: 12. Germline V CDR1 and CDR2: MNHEY, SVGEGT. CDR3 protein: CASSFLPGQGLQQYF. Written as DNA, the CDR3 is TGTGCCAGCAGTTTCCTACCGGGACAGGGTCTCCAGCAGTACTTC.

J is TRBJ2-1 and V is TRBV20-1; 9 nucleotides align to TRBD2. Looked up from germline, CDR1 is DFQATT and CDR2 is SNEGSKA (reference sequence). The CDR3 has 14 amino acids. Germline trimming cut 0 bases from V and 10 bases from J; bases unmatched to any gene: 7. This CDR3 is CSARDFASGNEQFF. In nucleotides, the CDR3 is TGCAGTGCTAGAGATTTCGCTAGCGGGAACGAGCAGTTCTTC.

This chain uses TRBV29-1 with TRBJ2-3; 9 nucleotides agree with TRBD2. This CDR3 region has 16 residues. V trimming: 5 bases; J trimming: 3 bases; junction bases outside the gene matches: 12. Germline-derived CDR1 and CDR2 are SQVTM and ANQGSEA. CDR3 in DNA: TGCAGCGTTCGGGGGACTAGCAAGGGGCCAACAGATACGCAGTATTTT. It encodes CSVRGTSKGPTDTQYF.

This clonotype was found many times. The chain employs TRBV15 and TRBJ2-3, with 12 bases aligning to TRBD2. The CDR3 sequence is 19 residues long. With V trimmed by 0 bases and J by 0 bases, 7 bases remained unmatched. Per the germline V gene, CDR1 is LNHNV and CDR2 is YYDKDF (reference sequence). CDR3 nucleotides: TGTGCCACCAGCAGAGATCGGCTAGCGGGGGGGACTAGCACAGATACGCAGTATTTT. Protein: CATSRDRLAGGTSTDTQYF.

This clonotype was counted at least ten times. The CDR3 loop reads CASSQTSEATYEQYF. The DNA of the CDR3 is TGCGCCAGCAGCCAAACTAGCGAAGCCACCTACGAGCAGTACTTC. V and J are TRBV4-3 and TRBJ2-7; 7 nucleotides agree with TRBD2. The CDR3 covers 15 residues. In germline, CDR1 is LGHNA, CDR2 YSLEER. With V trimmed by 2 bases and J by 2 bases, 6 bases remained unmatched.

The table lists this clonotype with a few counts. The J gene is TRBJ1-1, the V gene TRBV24-1; D might be TRBD1 (5 bases). CDR1 and CDR2 from the germline V gene are KGHDR and SFDVKD. V was shortened by 4 bases and J by 11 bases, with 13 bases between the two germline ends. The CDR3 runs to 12 residues. CDR3 residues: CATSDSGRIAFF. The CDR3 nucleotides are TGTGCCACCAGTGACTCGGGACGAATCGCTTTCTTT.